These T cell receptor beta chains were read from a single sample in a study of PD-1 blockade in classical Hodgkin lymphoma. Produced via immunoSEQ multiplex PCR; TCRdb's table is partial and in-frame only. There are tens of thousands of clones in the sample; 70% to 80% occur only once, and 9.5% to 12% lies in the top ten. Sequences were derived from peripheral blood mononuclear cells (PBMCs), sampled at baseline. All receptors derive from a human donor with classical Hodgkin lymphoma. Each CDR3 is given without its conserved first and last residue. Some rows have no size entry. The others give once, few or many, or a class for an expanded clone.

J | V | size | CDR3
TRBJ1-3 | TRBV13 | NA | ASSPRRTGKSSGNTIY
TRBJ1-5 | TRBV28 | NA | ASSLLWQGGNQPQH
TRBJ1-1 | TRBV28 | NA | ASSSLTGGLAEAF
TRBJ2-5 | TRBV28 | NA | ASSLGPGGETQY
TRBJ2-1 | TRBV5-1 | NA | ASSSLPSGSYNEQF
TRBJ2-5 | TRBV5-1 | NA | ASSFGLVSAQETQY
TRBJ2-5 | TRBV5-1 | NA | ASSADQETQY
TRBJ2-2 | TRBV2 | NA | ASSYSGELF
TRBJ1-2 | TRBV19 | NA | ASSIGPGGGYGYT
TRBJ1-2 | TRBV28 | many | ASSDPTGRYGYT
TRBJ2-1 | TRBV5-6 | few | ASSLRLGGYNEQF
TRBJ2-1 | TRBV14 | NA | ASSPRLAGGPYNEQF
TRBJ2-6 | TRBV19 | few | ASSAQGFSSGANVLT
TRBJ1-5 | TRBV19 | NA | ATARGEGPYSNQPQH
TRBJ1-5 | TRBV19 | medium-sized | ASSIRLGQPQH
TRBJ2-7 | TRBV15 | NA | ATSRDPTSAAYEQY
TRBJ2-7 | TRBV28 | NA | ASSSRDRSYEQY
TRBJ2-7 | TRBV7-8 | once | ASSLGLYYYEQY
TRBJ2-7 | TRBV5-6 | few | ASSPAGGQHYEQY
TRBJ2-2 | TRBV15 | NA | ATSRAQQGAGELF
TRBJ2-1 | TRBV2 | NA | ASGSGQYNEQF
TRBJ2-7 | TRBV5-1 | once | ASSTSGTDEQY
TRBJ1-2 | TRBV5-1 | NA | ASSLEADYGYT
TRBJ2-1 | TRBV29-1 | NA | SHTRGNEQF
TRBJ1-1 | TRBV7-9 | NA | ASSLQLYEAF
TRBJ1-2 | TRBV6-5 | NA | ASRTYYGYT
TRBJ2-7 | TRBV7-6 | NA | ASSLGLAGGIYEQY
TRBJ2-1 | TRBV4-1 | NA | ASSQGGRDEQF
TRBJ2-7 | TRBV28 | few | ASRSGRRSYEQY
TRBJ2-7 | TRBV11-3 | NA | ASSRTSSYEQY
TRBJ2-3 | TRBV15 | NA | ATSRGQGIGDTQY
TRBJ1-1 | TRBV28 | few | ASIGGQRNTEAF
TRBJ1-2 | TRBV9 | NA | ASSVVGGYGYT
TRBJ2-5 | TRBV28 | NA | ASSPTAGVGETQY
TRBJ2-2 | TRBV5-1 | NA | ASSLKNGGSDGGELF
TRBJ1-1 | TRBV6-6 | NA | ASSFRGGNTEAF
TRBJ2-7 | TRBV9 | few | ASSVGLAGVSEQY